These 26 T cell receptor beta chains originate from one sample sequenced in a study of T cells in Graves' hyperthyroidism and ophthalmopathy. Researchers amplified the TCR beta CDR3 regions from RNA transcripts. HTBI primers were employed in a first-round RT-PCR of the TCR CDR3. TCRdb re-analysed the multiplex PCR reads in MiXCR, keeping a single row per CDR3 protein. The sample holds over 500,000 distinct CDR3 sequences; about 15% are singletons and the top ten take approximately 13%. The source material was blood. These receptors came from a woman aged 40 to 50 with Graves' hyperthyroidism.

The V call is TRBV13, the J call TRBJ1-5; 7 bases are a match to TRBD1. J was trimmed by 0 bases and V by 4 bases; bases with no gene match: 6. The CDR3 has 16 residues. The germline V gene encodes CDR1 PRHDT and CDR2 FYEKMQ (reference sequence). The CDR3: CASSSRGTDSNQPQHF. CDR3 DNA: TGTGCCAGCAGCTCCCGGGGGACAGATAGCAATCAGCCCCAGCATTTT. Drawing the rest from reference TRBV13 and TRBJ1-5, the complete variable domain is AAGVIQSPRHLIKEKRETATLKCYPIPRHDTVYWYQQGPGQDPQFLISFYEKMQSDKGSIPDRFSAQQFSDYHSELNMSSLELGDSALYFCASSSRGTDSNQPQHFGDGTRLSIL.

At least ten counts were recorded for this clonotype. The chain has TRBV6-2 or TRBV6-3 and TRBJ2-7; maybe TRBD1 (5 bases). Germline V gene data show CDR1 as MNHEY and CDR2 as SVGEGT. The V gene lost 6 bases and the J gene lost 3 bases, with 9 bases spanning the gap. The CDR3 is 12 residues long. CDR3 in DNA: TGTGCCAGCAGCCGTGGACACTACGAGCAGTACTTC. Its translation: CASSRGHYEQYF.

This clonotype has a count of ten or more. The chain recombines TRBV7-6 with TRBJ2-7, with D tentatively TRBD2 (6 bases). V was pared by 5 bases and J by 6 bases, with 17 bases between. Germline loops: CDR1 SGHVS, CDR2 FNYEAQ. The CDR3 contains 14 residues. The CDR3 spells CASSQTRDVGEQYF. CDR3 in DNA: TGTGCCAGCAGCCAAACGCGGGACGTAGGCGAGCAGTACTTC.

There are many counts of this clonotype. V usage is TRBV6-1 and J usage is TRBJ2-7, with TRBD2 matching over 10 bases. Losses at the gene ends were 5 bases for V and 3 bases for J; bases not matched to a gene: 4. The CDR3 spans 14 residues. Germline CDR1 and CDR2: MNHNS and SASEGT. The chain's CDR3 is CASSSASGSYEQYF. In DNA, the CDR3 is TGTGCCAGCAGTTCAGCTAGCGGGAGCTACGAGCAGTACTTC.

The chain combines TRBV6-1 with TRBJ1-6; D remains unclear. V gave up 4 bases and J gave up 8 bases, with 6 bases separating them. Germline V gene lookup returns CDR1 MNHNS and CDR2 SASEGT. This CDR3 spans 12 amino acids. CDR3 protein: CASSGTDSPLHF. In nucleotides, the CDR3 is TGTGCCAGCAGTGGAACGGATTCACCCCTCCACTTT.

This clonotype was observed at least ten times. The chain's CDR3 is CASSLVGGSRQETQYF. CDR3 sequence (DNA): TGTGCCAGCAGCTTAGTCGGCGGGAGTAGGCAAGAGACCCAGTACTTC. The chain couples TRBV13 to TRBJ2-5; 7 bases fit TRBD2. The CDR3 spans 16 residues. V gave up 1 base and J gave up 2 bases; unmatched junction bases: 7. Germline-derived CDR1 and CDR2 are PRHDT and FYEKMQ (reference sequence).

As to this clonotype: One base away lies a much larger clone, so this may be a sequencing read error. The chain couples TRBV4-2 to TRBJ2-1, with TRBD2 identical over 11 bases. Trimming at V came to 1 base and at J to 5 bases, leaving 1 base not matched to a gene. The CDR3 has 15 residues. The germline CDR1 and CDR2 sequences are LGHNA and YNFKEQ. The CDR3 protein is CASSQGLAGHNEQFF. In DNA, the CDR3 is TGTGCCAGCAGCCAAGGACTAGCGGGACACAATGAGCAGTTCTTC.

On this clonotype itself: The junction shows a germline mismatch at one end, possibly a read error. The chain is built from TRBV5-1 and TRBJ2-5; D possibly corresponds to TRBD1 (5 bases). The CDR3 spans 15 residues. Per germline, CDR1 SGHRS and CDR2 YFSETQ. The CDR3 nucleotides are TGCGCCAGCAGGAAAGGGGTGCAGTACCAAGAGACCCGGTACTTC. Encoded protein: CASRKGVQYQETRYF.

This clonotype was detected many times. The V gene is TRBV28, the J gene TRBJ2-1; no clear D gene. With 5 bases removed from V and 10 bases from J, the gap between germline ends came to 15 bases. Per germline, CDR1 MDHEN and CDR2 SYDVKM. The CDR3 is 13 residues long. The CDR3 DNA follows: TGTGCCAGCAGTCCTGGCGGAGCTGGGGAGCAGTTCTTC. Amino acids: CASSPGGAGEQFF.

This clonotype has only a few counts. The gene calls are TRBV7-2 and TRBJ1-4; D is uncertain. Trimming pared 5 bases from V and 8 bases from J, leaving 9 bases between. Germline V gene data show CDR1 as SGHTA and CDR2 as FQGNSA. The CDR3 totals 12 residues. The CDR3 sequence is CASSGPREKLFF. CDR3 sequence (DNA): TGTGCCAGCAGCGGGCCCAGGGAAAAACTGTTTTTT.

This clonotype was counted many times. This CDR3 reads CATSRDRQRYGYTF. As DNA, the CDR3 is TGTGCCACCAGCAGAGATCGACAGCGTTATGGCTACACCTTC. The J gene is TRBJ1-2, the V gene TRBV15, with D perhaps matching TRBD1 (5 bases). The germline gives CDR1 LNHNV, CDR2 YYDKDF (reference sequence). The V end lost 0 bases, the J end lost 5 bases, and 10 bases lay between the germline ends. The CDR3 extends over 14 amino acids.

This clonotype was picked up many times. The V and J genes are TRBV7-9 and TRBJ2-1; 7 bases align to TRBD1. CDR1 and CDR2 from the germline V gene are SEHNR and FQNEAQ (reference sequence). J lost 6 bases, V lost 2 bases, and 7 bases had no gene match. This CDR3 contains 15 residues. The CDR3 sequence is CASSLRQGVGNEQFF. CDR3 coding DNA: TGTGCCAGCAGCTTAAGACAGGGAGTGGGCAATGAGCAGTTCTTC. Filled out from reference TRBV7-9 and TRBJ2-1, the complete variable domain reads DTGVSQNPRHKITKRGQNVTFRCDPISEHNRLYWYRQTLGQGPEFLTYFQNEAQLEKSRLLSDRFSAERPKGSFSTLEIQRTEQGDSAMYLCASSLRQGVGNEQFFGPGTRLTVL.

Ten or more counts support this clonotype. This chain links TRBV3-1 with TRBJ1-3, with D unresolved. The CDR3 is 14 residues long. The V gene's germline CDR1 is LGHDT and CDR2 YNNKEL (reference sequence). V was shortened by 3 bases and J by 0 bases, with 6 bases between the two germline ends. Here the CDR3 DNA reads TGTGCCAGCAGCCACAAAACCTCTGGAAACACCATATATTTT. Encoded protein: CASSHKTSGNTIYF. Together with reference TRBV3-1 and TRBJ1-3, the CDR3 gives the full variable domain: DTAVSQTPKYLVTQMGNDKSIKCEQNLGHDTMYWYKQDSKKFLKIMFSYNNKELIINETVPNRFSPKSPDKAHLNLHINSLELGDSAVYFCASSHKTSGNTIYFGEGSWLTVV.

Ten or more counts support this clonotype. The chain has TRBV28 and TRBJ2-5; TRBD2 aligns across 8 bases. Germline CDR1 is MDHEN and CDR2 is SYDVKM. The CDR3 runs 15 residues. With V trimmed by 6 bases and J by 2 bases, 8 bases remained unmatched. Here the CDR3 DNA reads TGTGCCAGCAGGGGGCTAGCGGGTATTCAAGAGACCCAGTACTTC. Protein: CASRGLAGIQETQYF.

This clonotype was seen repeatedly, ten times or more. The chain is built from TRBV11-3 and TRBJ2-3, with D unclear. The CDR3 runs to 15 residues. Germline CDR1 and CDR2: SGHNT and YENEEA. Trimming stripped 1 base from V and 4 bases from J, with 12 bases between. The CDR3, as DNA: TGTGCCAGCAGCTTAGGCGTAGGAGACCCAGATACGCAGTATTTT. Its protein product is CASSLGVGDPDTQYF.

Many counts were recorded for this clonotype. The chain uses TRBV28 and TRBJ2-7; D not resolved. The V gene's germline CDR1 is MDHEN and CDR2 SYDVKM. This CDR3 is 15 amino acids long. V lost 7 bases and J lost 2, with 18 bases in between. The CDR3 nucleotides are TGTGCCAGCAATTCAAGGGCTGTTATGACCTACGAGCAGTACTTC. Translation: CASNSRAVMTYEQYF.

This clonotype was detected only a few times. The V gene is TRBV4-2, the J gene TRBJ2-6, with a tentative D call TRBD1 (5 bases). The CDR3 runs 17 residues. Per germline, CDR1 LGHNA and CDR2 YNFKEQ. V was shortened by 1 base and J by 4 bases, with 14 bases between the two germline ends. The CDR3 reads CASSQGQAGSGANVLTF. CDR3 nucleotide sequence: TGTGCCAGCAGCCAAGGGCAGGCAGGGTCCGGGGCCAACGTCCTGACTTTC.

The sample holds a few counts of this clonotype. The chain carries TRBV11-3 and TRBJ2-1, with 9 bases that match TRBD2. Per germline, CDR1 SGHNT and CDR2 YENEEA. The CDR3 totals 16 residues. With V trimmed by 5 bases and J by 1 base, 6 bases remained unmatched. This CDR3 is CASSLRLAVSYNEQFF. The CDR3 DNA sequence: TGTGCCAGCAGCCTCCGACTAGCGGTTTCCTACAATGAGCAGTTCTTC.

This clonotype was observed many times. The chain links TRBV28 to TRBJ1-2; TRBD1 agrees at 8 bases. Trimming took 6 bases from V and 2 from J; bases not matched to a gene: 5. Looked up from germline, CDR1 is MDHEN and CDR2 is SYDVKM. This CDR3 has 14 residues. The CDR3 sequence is CASRLQGGNYGYTF. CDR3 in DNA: TGTGCCAGCAGGTTACAGGGGGGGAACTATGGCTACACCTTC.

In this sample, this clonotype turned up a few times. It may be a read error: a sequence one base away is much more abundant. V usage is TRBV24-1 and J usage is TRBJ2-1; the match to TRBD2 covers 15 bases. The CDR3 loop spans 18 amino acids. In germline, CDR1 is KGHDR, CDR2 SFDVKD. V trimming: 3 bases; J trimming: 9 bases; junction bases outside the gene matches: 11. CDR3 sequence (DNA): TGTGCCACCAGTGATCTGGGACTAGCGGGAGGAGGTCGGAGTGAGCAGTTCTTC. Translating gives CATSDLGLAGGGRSEQFF.

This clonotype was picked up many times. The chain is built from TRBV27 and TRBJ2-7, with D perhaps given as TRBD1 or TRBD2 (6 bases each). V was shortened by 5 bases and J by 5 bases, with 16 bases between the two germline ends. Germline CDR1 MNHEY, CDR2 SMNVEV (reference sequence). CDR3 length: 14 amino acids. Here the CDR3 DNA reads TGTGCCAGCAGTATCCGGCCGGGGGCCGACGAGCAGTACTTC. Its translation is CASSIRPGADEQYF.

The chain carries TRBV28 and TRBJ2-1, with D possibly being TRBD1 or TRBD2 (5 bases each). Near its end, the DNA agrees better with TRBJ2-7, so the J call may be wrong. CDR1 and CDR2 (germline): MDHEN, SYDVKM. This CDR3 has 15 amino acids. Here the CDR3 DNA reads TGTGCCAGTAGATCCCAGGGAGTGACCTACAATGAGCAGTACTTC. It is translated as CASRSQGVTYNEQYF.

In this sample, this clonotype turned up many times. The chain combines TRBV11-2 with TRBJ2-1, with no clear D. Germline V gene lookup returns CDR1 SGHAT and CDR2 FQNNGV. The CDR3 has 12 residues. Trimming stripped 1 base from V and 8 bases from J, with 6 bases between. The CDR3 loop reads CASSLGPHEQFF. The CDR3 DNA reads TGTGCCAGCAGCTTAGGCCCCCATGAGCAGTTCTTC.

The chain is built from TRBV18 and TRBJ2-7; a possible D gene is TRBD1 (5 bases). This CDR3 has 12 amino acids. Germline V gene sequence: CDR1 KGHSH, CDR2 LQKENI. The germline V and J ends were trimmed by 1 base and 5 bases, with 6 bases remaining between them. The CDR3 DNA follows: TGTGCCAGCTCACCACAGGACAACGAGCAGTACTTC. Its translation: CASSPQDNEQYF.

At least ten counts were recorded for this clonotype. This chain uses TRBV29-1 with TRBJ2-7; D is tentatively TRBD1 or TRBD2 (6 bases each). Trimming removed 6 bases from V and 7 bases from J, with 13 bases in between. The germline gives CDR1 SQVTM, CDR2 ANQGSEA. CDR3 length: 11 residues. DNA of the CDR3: TGCAGCGTAGACACGGGGGCAGAGCAGTACTTC. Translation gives CSVDTGAEQYF.

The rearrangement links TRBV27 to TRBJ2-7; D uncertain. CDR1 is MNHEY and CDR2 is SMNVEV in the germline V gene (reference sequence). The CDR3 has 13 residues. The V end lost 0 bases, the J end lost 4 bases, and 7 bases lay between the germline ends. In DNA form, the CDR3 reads TGTGCCAGCAGTTTATCTCCACCTTACGAGCAGTACTTC. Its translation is CASSLSPPYEQYF.